This T cell receptor beta chain was recorded in a study of T cells in Graves' hyperthyroidism and ophthalmopathy. Using RNA transcripts as the source, TCR beta CDR3 regions were amplified. The TCR CDR3 was amplified in a first-round RT-PCR using the HTBI primer set. TCRdb re-analysed the multiplex PCR reads in MiXCR, keeping a single row per CDR3 protein. The sample contains approximately 380,000 distinct CDR3 sequences, about an eighth of which appear only once. The ends were cut back, 4 bases at V and 4 bases at J, with 19 bases in the middle. The CDR3 is made up of 16 amino acids. Germline V gene data show CDR1 as KGHSH and CDR2 as LQKENI. Study findings and constraints: Blood also carried most thyroid clonotypes expanded above 0.001.

The diagnoses drew upon clinical symptoms, serum thyroxine and TRAb, thyroid ultrasound and orbital computed tomography. Fresh peripheral blood, about 9.6 ml, yielded the PBMCs. This clonotype was observed at least ten times. Its antigen is unidentified. The specimen was blood. The chain employs TRBV18 and TRBJ1-1; tentatively, D is TRBD1 (5 bases). This TCR was sampled from a man aged 50 or older with Graves' ophthalmopathy. The CDR3 DNA is TGTGCCAGCTCACGCAGCGCTCGAAGGGACGGCACTGAAGCTTTCTTT. Translating it yields CASSRSARRDGTEAFF.